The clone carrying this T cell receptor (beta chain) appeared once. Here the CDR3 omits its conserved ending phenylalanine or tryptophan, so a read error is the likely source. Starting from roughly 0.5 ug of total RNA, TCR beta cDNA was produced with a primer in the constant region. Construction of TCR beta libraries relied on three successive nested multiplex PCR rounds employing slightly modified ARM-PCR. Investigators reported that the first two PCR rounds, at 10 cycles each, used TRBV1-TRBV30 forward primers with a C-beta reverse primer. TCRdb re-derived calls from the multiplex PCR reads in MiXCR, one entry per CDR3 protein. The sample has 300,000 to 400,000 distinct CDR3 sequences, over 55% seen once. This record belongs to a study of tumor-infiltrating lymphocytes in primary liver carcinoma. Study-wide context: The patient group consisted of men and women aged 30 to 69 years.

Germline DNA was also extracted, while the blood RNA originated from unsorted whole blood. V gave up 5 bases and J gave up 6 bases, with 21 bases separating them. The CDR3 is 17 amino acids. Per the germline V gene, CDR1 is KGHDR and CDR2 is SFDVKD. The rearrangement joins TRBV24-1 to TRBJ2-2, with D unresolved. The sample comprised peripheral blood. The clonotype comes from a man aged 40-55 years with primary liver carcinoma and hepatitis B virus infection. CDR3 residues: CATSVSSSVSRAGELFS. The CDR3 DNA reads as TGTGCCACCAGTGTTTCGAGCTCAGTTTCTAGAGCCGGGGAGCTGTTTTCT.